The source of this T cell receptor (beta chain) is a study of T cell changes during pregnancy in multiple sclerosis. Assay: immunoSEQ multiplex PCR; the TCRdb copy retains only in-frame clones and omits some. The table shows under 75,000 clones, with under 95% occurring only once. With V trimmed by 4 bases and J by 7 bases, 7 bases remained unmatched. The CDR3 is 16 residues long. Germline assignment: CDR1 MDHEN and CDR2 SYDVKM. The specimen comprised CD4+ T cells from peripheral blood mononuclear cells, sampled after pregnancy. The TCR sequence derives from a female donor in good health, enrolled as a control in a pregnancy study. This rearrangement joins TRBV28 to TRBJ1-4; 12 bases line up with TRBD1. For the CDR3, the DNA is TGTGCCAGCAGTTGGGACAGGGGGCGTGTCATTGAAAAACTGTTTTTT. This encodes CASSWDRGRVIEKLFF.